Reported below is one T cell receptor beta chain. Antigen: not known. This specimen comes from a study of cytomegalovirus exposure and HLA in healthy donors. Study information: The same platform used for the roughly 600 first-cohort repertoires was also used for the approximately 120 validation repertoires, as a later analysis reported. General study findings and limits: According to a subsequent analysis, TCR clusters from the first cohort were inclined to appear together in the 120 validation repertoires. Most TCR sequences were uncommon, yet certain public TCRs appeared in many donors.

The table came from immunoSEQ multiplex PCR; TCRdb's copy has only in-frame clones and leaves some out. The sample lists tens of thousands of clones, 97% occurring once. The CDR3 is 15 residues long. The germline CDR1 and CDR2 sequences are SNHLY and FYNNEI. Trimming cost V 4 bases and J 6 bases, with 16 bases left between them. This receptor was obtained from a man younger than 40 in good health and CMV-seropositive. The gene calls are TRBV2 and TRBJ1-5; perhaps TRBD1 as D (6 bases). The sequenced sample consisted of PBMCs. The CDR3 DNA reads TGTGCCAGCAGTGTTCGAGGTATAGGGGGTCAGCCCCAGCATTTT. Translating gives CASSVRGIGGQPQHF. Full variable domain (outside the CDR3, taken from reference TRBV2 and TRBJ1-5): EPEVTQTPSHQVTQMGQEVILRCVPISNHLYFYWYRQILGQKVEFLVSFYNNEISEKSEIFDDQFSVERPDGSNFTLKIRSTKLEDSAMYFCASSVRGIGGQPQHFGDGTRLSIL.